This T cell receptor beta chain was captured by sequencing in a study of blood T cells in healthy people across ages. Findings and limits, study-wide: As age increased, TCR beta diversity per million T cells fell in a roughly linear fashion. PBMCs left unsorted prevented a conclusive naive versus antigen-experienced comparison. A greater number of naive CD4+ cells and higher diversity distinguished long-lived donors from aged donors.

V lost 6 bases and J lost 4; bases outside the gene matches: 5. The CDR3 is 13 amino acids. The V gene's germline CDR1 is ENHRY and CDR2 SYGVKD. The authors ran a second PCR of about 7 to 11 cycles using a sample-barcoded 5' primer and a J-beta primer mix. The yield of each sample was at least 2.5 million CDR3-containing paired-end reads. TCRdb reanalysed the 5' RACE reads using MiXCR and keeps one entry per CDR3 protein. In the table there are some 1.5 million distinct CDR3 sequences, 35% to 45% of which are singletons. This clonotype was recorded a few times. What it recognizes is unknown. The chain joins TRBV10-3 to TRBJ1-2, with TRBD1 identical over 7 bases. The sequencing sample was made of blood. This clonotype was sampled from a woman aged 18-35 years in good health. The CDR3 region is CAIRTGTVYGYTF. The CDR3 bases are TGTGCCATCAGAACCGGGACAGTCTATGGCTACACCTTC.